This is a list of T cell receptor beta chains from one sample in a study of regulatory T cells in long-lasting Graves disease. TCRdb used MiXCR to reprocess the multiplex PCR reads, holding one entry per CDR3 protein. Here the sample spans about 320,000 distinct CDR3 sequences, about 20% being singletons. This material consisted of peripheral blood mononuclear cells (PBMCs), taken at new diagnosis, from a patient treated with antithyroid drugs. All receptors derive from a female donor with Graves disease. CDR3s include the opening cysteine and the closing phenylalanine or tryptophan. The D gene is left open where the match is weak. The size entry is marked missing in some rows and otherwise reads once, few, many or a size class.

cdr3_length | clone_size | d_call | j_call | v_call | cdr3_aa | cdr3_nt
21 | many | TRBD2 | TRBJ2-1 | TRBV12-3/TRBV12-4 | CASSPHGPGLAELSSYNEQFF | TGTGCCAGCAGTCCCCACGGACCGGGACTAGCTGAACTAAGCTCCTACAATGAGCAGTTCTTC
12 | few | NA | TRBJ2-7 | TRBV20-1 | CSARVPGVEQYF | TGCAGTGCTAGAGTCCCTGGGGTCGAGCAGTACTTC
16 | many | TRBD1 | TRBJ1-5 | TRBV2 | CASSPTGQGGNQPQHF | TGTGCCAGCAGCCCGACGGGACAGGGAGGCAATCAGCCCCAGCATTTT
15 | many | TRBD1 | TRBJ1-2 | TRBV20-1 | CSAKPGQGKRGGYTF | TGCAGTGCTAAACCGGGACAGGGAAAAAGGGGCGGCTACACCTTC
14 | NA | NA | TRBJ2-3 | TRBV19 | CASRSTGSTDTQYF | TGTGCCAGTAGATCCACGGGTAGCACAGATACGCAGTATTTT
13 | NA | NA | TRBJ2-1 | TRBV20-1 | CSANSEDYNEQFF | TGCAGTGCTAATAGCGAAGACTACAATGAGCAGTTCTTC
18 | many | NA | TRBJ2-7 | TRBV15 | CATSSPPPGEPPTYEQYF | TGTGCCACCAGCAGTCCCCCCCCCGGGGAGCCCCCCACCTACGAGCAGTACTTC
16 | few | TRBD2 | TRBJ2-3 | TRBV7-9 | CASSLGTSHSSGTQYF | TGTGCCAGCAGCTTAGGGACTAGCCACTCCTCAGGTACGCAGTATTTT
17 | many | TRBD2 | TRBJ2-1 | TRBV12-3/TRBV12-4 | CASRGTSAESSYNEQFF | TGTGCCAGCCGGGGCACTAGCGCGGAGAGCTCCTACAATGAGCAGTTCTTC
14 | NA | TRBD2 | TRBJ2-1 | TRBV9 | CASALLADYNEQFF | TGTGCCAGCGCTCTACTAGCGGATTACAATGAGCAGTTCTTC
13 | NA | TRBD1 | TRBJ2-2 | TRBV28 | CASKEQGAGELFF | TGTGCCAGCAAAGAACAGGGGGCCGGGGAGCTGTTTTTT
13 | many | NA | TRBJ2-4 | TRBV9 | CASSVEGAGIQYF | TGTGCCAGCAGCGTAGAGGGAGCGGGCATTCAGTACTTC
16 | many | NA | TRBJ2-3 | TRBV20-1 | CSARVARMATGDTQYF | TGCAGTGCTAGAGTTGCTCGAATGGCTACGGGAGATACGCAGTATTTT
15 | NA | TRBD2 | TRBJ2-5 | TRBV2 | CASSERLAGGETQYF | TGTGCCAGCAGTGAGAGGCTAGCGGGAGGAGAGACCCAGTACTTC
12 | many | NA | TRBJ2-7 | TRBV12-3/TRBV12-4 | CASCYNRGEQYF | TGTGCCAGCTGCTATAATCGAGGGGAGCAGTACTTC
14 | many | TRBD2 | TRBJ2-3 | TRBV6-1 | CASRDLAGVNTQYF | TGTGCCAGCAGGGACCTAGCGGGGGTTAATACGCAGTATTTT
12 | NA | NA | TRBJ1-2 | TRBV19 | CASSSGPYGYTF | TGTGCCAGTAGTTCAGGGCCATATGGCTACACCTTC
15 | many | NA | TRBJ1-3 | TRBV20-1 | CSAKNPSGSGNTIYF | TGCAGTGCTAAAAATCCCAGCGGCTCTGGAAACACCATATATTTT